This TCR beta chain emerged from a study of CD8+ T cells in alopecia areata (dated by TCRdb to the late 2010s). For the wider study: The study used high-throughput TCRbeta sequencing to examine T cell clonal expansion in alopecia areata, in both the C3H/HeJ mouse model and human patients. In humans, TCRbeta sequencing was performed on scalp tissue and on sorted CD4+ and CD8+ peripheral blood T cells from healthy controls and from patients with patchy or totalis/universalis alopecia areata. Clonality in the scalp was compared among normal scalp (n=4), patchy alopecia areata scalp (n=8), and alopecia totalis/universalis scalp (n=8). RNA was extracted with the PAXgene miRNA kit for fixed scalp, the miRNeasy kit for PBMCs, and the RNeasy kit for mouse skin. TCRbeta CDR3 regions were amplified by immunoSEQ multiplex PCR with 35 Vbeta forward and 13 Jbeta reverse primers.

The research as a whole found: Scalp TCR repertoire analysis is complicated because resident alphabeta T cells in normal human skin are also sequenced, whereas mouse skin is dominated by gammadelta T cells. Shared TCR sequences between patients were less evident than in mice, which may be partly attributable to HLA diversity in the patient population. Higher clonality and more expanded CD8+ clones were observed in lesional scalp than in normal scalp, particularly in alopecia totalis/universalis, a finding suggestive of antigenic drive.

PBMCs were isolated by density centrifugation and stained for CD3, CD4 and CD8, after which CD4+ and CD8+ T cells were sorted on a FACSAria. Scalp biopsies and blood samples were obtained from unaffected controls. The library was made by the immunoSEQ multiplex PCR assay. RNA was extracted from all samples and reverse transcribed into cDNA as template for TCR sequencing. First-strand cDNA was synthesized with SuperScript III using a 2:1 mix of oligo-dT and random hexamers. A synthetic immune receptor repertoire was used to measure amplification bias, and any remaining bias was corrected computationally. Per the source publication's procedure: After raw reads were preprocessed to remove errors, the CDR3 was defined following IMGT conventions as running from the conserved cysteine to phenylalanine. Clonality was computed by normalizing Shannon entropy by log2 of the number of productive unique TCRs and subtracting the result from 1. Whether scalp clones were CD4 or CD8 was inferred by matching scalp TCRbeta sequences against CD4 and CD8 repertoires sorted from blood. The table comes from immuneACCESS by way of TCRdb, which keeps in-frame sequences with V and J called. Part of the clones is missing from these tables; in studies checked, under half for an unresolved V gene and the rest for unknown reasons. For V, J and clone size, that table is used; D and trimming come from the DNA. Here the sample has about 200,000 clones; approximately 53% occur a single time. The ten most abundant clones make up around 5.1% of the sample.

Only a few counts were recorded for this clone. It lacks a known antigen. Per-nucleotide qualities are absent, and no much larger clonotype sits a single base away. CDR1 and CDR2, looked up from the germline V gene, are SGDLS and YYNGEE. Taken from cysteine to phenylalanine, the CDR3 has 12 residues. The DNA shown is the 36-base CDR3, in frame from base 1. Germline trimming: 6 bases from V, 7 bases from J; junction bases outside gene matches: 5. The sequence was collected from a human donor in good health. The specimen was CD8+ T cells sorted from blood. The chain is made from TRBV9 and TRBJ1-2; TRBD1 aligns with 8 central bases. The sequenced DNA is TGTGCCAGCACGGGGACAGGAGGTGGCTACACCTTC. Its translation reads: CASTGTGGGYTF.